One sample yielded the 11 T cell receptor beta chains listed below, sequenced in a study of blood T cell dynamics during melanoma immunotherapy. The time point was: pre-treatment baseline. The repertoire was sequenced with immunoSEQ multiplex PCR; TCRdb's copy has only in-frame clones and lacks some. The sample carries 9,500 to 11,000 clones, 89% recorded once. The starting material was blood, obtained from a patient treated with checkpoint blockade. The receptors were gathered from a human donor with melanoma.

The CDR3 loop reads CASSFVVGPTDTQYF. The CDR3 bases are TGTGCCAGCAGCTTCGTCGTGGGGCCGACAGATACGCAGTATTTT. The chain recombines TRBV7-2 with TRBJ2-3; possibly TRBD1 for D (5 bases). The germline CDR1 and CDR2 sequences are SGHTA and FQGNSA. CDR3 length: 15 residues. Trimming stripped 3 bases from V and 3 bases from J, with 13 bases between.

This clone was counted a single time. The V gene is TRBV7-9, the J gene TRBJ2-5; the D gene could be TRBD1 or TRBD2 (6 bases each). CDR3 size: 15 residues. V lost 4 bases, J lost 1 base, and 13 bases lay in between. Per germline, CDR1 SEHNR and CDR2 FQNEAQ (reference sequence). CDR3 sequence reads: CASSSRGQIQETQYF. The CDR3 coding sequence is TGTGCCAGCAGCTCTCGGGGGCAAATCCAAGAGACCCAGTACTTC.

This chain uses TRBV6-1 with TRBJ1-3; TRBD1 agrees at 11 bases. The CDR3 sequence is 14 residues long. Germline V gene lookup returns CDR1 MNHNS and CDR2 SASEGT. The V gene end was trimmed by 8 bases and the J gene end by 8 bases; junction bases not matched to a gene: 8. CDR3 sequence reads: CASSPGTGGHTIYF. The CDR3 bases are TGTGCCAGCTCCCCCGGGACAGGGGGTCACACCATATATTTT.

V usage is TRBV18 and J usage is TRBJ2-1, with 7 positions matching TRBD2. CDR3 length: 15 amino acids. From germline, CDR1 is KGHSH and CDR2 LQKENI. Trimming removed 5 bases from V and 8 bases from J; junction bases left unmatched: 12. The DNA of the CDR3 is TGTGCCAGCTCATTAAGGGAGGGCGGATTTTATGAGCAGTTCTTC. This codes for CASSLREGGFYEQFF.

This rearrangement joins TRBV5-1 to TRBJ1-5; D ambiguous. Between the trimmed V and J ends, which lost 2 bases and 0 bases, there was a span of 9 bases. The germline V gene encodes CDR1 SGHRS and CDR2 YFSETQ. The CDR3 consists of 15 residues. CDR3: CASSLSGSSNQPQHF. The DNA for the CDR3 is TGCGCCAGCAGCTTATCCGGGAGTAGCAATCAGCCCCAGCATTTT.

The table lists this clone with a count of one. The CDR3 DNA is TGTGCCAGCAGCCCGCAGGGGGGCGGGTACGAGCAGTACTTC. It specifies CASSPQGGGYEQYF. The gene calls are TRBV7-2 and TRBJ2-7, with a weak D call TRBD1 (7 bases). The V end was cut by 5 bases, the J end by 4 bases, with 15 bases between. The CDR3 is made up of 14 amino acids. Germline V gives CDR1 SGHTA, CDR2 FQGNSA.

V and J are TRBV18 and TRBJ2-6, with a tentative D call TRBD1 (5 bases). Between the trimmed V and J ends, which lost 5 bases and 5 bases, there was a span of 19 bases. CDR1 is KGHSH, CDR2 LQKENI, per germline. CDR3 length: 17 residues. The CDR3 protein is CASSKMVDISRANVLTF. The DNA for the CDR3 is TGTGCCAGCTCAAAAATGGTGGACATAAGTCGGGCCAACGTCCTGACTTTC.

This rearrangement joins TRBV9 to TRBJ2-1; the match to TRBD2 covers 7 bases. In germline, CDR1 is SGDLS, CDR2 YYNGEE. After removal of 0 bases from V and 13 bases from J, the junction contained 10 bases not matched to a gene. The CDR3 contains 14 residues. The CDR3 loop is CASSVGSSSSGQFF. CDR3 nucleotides: TGTGCCAGCAGCGTAGGGAGTTCGTCTAGCGGCCAGTTCTTC.

V gene TRBV28 combines with J gene TRBJ2-7, with D uncertain. Trimming removed 3 bases at V and 5 bases at J, with 8 bases between. CDR1 is MDHEN, CDR2 SYDVKM, per germline. The CDR3 is 12 amino acids. The CDR3: CASSFGVDEQYF. The CDR3 region has the DNA TGTGCCAGCAGTTTTGGGGTCGACGAGCAGTACTTC.

The V gene is TRBV7-9, the J gene TRBJ1-1; D gene unclear. V was cut by 4 bases and J by 4 bases, with 7 bases left in between. The germline V gene has CDR1 SEHNR and CDR2 FQNEAQ (reference sequence). The CDR3 has 12 residues. The CDR3 protein is CASSSGGTEAFF. CDR3 DNA: TGTGCCAGCAGCTCAGGCGGCACTGAAGCTTTCTTT.

In DNA form, the CDR3 reads TGTGCCATCAGTTTGGGACTAGCGGGAGGGGAGACCCAGTACTTC. Translating gives CAISLGLAGGETQYF. The chain joins TRBV10-3 to TRBJ2-5; 16 nucleotides line up with TRBD2. This CDR3 is built from 15 residues. Trimming took 5 bases from V and 5 from J; bases not matched to a gene: 2. Per the germline V gene, CDR1 is ENHRY and CDR2 is SYGVKD.